This entry lists 7 T cell receptor beta chains sequenced from one sample in a study of control samples from healthy donors and cancer patients. Clones were read by immunoSEQ multiplex PCR, and TCRdb kept only the in-frame ones, dropping some. Counted here are approximately 65,000 clones, roughly 89% occurring once; the ten biggest clones make up 15% to 20%. Sample: PBMCs. Receptors were obtained from a man in his sixties with lung cancer.

The V call is TRBV5-1, the J call TRBJ2-5; 16 nucleotides line up with TRBD2. J lost 7 bases, V lost 5 bases, and 11 bases had no gene match. The CDR3 is 17 residues long. CDR1 SGHRS and CDR2 YFSETQ come from the germline V gene. The CDR3, as DNA: TGCGCCAGCAGTTCTTCCGGGACTAGCGGGGGGGCTGGGACCCAGTACTTC. Amino acid sequence: CASSSSGTSGGAGTQYF.

The rearrangement uses TRBV6-6 and TRBJ2-3, with TRBD2 as a possible D gene (6 bases). CDR1 MNHNY and CDR2 SVGAGI come from the germline V gene (reference sequence). The CDR3 sequence is 13 residues long. The V and J ends lost 2 bases and 4 bases respectively, with 7 bases between them. This CDR3 is CASSYRRADTQYF. In DNA, the CDR3 is TGTGCCAGCAGTTACCGGAGGGCAGATACGCAGTATTTT.

The chain uses TRBV5-5 and TRBJ2-1, with TRBD2 matching over 7 bases. Germline V gene lookup returns CDR1 SGHKS and CDR2 YYEKEE (reference sequence). With V trimmed by 2 bases and J by 2 bases, 7 bases remained unmatched. The CDR3 extends over 16 amino acids. The CDR3 DNA sequence: TGTGCCAGCAGCTTACGAGCGGGGAACACCTACAATGAGCAGTTCTTC. Its protein is CASSLRAGNTYNEQFF.

This chain uses TRBV9 with TRBJ2-6, with no clear D. The germline gives CDR1 SGDLS, CDR2 YYNGEE. The CDR3 contains 14 residues. Trimming cost V 2 bases and J 1 base, with 4 bases left between them. The CDR3: CASSVQSGANVLTF. The DNA for the CDR3 is TGTGCCAGCAGCGTGCAGTCTGGGGCCAACGTCCTGACTTTC.

This rearrangement joins TRBV21-1 to TRBJ1-1. TRBV21-1 is a pseudogene. The CDR3 sequence is 21 residues long. This chain's CDR3 is CATTPPTGGGLGDYKNTEAFF. The CDR3 DNA sequence: TGTGCCACCACACCCCCGACGGGGGGCGGCCTGGGAGACTATAAAAACACTGAAGCTTTCTTT.

The chain is built from TRBV6-5 and TRBJ1-5; D gene uncertain. The CDR3 length is 14 residues. Trimming cost V 5 bases and J 3 bases, with 11 bases left between them. Germline V lookup: CDR1 MNHEY, CDR2 SVGAGI. The CDR3 sequence: CASSPLGSNQPQHF. DNA of the CDR3: TGTGCCAGCAGTCCGCTTGGGTCCAATCAGCCCCAGCATTTT.

The chain uses TRBV9 and TRBJ1-4; TRBD1 agrees at 9 bases. This CDR3 contains 18 residues. V trimming: 4 bases; J trimming: 1 base; junction bases outside the gene matches: 11. CDR1 SGDLS and CDR2 YYNGEE come from the germline V gene. CDR3 sequence reads: CASSPLPGQGITNEKLFF. The DNA for the CDR3 is TGTGCCAGCAGCCCCCTCCCGGGACAGGGAATAACTAATGAAAAACTGTTTTTT.